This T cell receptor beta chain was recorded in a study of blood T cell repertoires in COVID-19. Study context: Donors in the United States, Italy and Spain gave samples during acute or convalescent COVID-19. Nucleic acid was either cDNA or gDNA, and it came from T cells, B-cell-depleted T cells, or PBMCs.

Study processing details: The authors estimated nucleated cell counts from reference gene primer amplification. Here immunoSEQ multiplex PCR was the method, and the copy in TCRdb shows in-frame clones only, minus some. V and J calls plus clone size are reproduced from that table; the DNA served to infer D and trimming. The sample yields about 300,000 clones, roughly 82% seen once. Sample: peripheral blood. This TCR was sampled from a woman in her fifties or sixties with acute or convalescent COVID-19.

This CDR3 reads CATSDPGTGGEKLFF. CDR3 sequence (DNA): TGTGCCACCAGTGACCCCGGGACAGGGGGTGAAAAACTGTTTTTT. The V call is TRBV24-1, the J call TRBJ1-4; 11 bases line up with TRBD1. J gave up 7 bases and V 4 bases, and 4 bases lay outside the gene matches. Germline assignment: CDR1 KGHDR and CDR2 SFDVKD. CDR3 length equals 15 residues.